The 18 T cell receptor beta chains below were found in one sample sequenced in a study of blood T cell repertoires in COVID-19. Only in-frame clones appear in the TCRdb table, and some are missing; sequencing was by immunoSEQ multiplex PCR. The sample holds about 190,000 clones, about 88% seen once. The specimen was peripheral blood. The receptor set was obtained from a man aged 70 or older with active or convalescent COVID-19.

J is TRBJ2-3 and V is TRBV5-5; D not certain. Germline CDR1 is SGHKS and CDR2 is YYEKEE (reference sequence). This CDR3 spans 13 amino acids. V was pared by 2 bases and J by 8 bases, with 12 bases between. CDR3: CASSFPLAGTQYF. DNA for the CDR3: TGTGCCAGCAGCTTCCCGTTAGCTGGTACGCAGTATTTT. Based on the CDR3 plus reference TRBV5-5 and TRBJ2-3, the full variable domain is DAGVTQSPTHLIKTRGQQVTLRCSPISGHKSVSWYQQVLGQGPQFIFQYYEKEERGRGNFPDRFSARQFPNYSSELNVNALLLGDSALYLCASSFPLAGTQYFGPGTRLTVL.

The rearrangement uses TRBV18 and TRBJ2-1, with a possible D match to TRBD2 (6 bases). Germline values: CDR1 KGHSH, CDR2 LQKENI. The length of the CDR3 is 16 residues. V dropped 1 base and J dropped 4 bases, with 14 bases sitting between them. As DNA, the CDR3 is TGTGCCAGCTCACCACAGGGGAGGACCAATTACAATGAGCAGTTCTTC. This sequence encodes CASSPQGRTNYNEQFF.

This chain links TRBV3-1 (or the pseudogene TRBV3-2) with TRBJ1-1, with TRBD1 matching 10 bases. From germline, CDR1 is LGHDT and CDR2 YNNKEL (reference sequence). V lost 5 bases and J lost 4; bases outside the gene matches: 7. This CDR3 contains 15 residues. The CDR3 loop reads CASSETGGWGTEAFF. CDR3 coding DNA: TGTGCCAGCAGCGAGACAGGGGGCTGGGGCACTGAAGCTTTCTTT.

Only a few counts were recorded for this clone. The genes are TRBV6-5 and TRBJ1-3; 10 nucleotides align to TRBD1. V trimming: 6 bases; J trimming: 4 bases; junction bases outside the gene matches: 6. This CDR3 spans 15 amino acids. CDR1 is MNHEY and CDR2 is SVGAGI in the germline V gene. The CDR3 coding sequence is TGTGCCAGCAGAATGACAGGGGGCGAGGGAAACACCATATATTTT. Its protein product is CASRMTGGEGNTIYF.

The chain has TRBV7-2 and TRBJ1-4; D call uncertain. V lost 5 bases and J lost 7, with 17 bases in between. Germline V gene data show CDR1 as SGHTA and CDR2 as FQGNSA. There are 15 residues in the CDR3. The CDR3 loop reads CASSLMGGIGEKLFF. The CDR3, as DNA: TGTGCCAGCAGCCTAATGGGAGGGATTGGTGAAAAACTGTTTTTT.

CDR3 DNA sequence: TGTGCCAGCAGCGTAGCAGTGTTCGGGGAGCTGTTTTTT. It specifies CASSVAVFGELFF. This sequence joins TRBV9 and TRBJ2-2; no definite D call. The V gene's germline CDR1 is SGDLS and CDR2 YYNGEE. Trimming stripped 0 bases from V and 7 bases from J, with 7 bases between. The CDR3 is made up of 13 amino acids.

This clone was seen only once. CDR3: CASVGVKKGGTQYF. The CDR3 DNA reads as TGTGCCAGCGTGGGGGTCAAAAAAGGGGGGACCCAGTACTTC. This chain connects TRBV28 to TRBJ2-5; weak D call: TRBD1 (6 bases). From germline, CDR1 is MDHEN and CDR2 SYDVKM. The CDR3 has 14 amino acids. Trimming shortened V by 8 bases and J by 7 bases, and 20 bases separated the two germline ends.

A few counts support this clone. The V and J genes are TRBV30 and TRBJ2-1; 9 bases match TRBD2. Trimming took 0 bases from V and 8 from J; bases not matched to a gene: 8. The CDR3 consists of 15 residues. Germline CDR1 reads GTSNPN; CDR2 reads SVGIG (reference sequence). CDR3 in DNA: TGTGCCTGGAGTGTACTTAGCGGGAGAATTGATGAGCAGTTCTTC. Its protein product is CAWSVLSGRIDEQFF.

Remarks on this clone: The same CDR3 is also encoded by other DNA sequences in this sample. CDR3 nucleotides: TGTGCCAGCAGTGTACTAGCGGGAGGCTACAATGAGCAGTTCTTC. Translation gives CASSVLAGGYNEQFF. The chain uses TRBV9 and TRBJ2-1; 12 bases agree with TRBD2. The CDR3 contains 15 residues. J gave up 3 bases and V 5 bases, and 3 bases lay outside the gene matches. Per germline, CDR1 SGDLS and CDR2 YYNGEE.

As regards this clone: Other DNA sequences within the sample encode an identical CDR3. This chain joins TRBV7-2 and TRBJ1-3; no reliable D call. The CDR3 sequence is 14 residues long. With 3 bases removed from V and 2 bases from J, the gap between germline ends came to 8 bases. Germline loops: CDR1 SGHTA, CDR2 FQGNSA. The chain's CDR3 is CASSLRGTGNTIYF. The CDR3 region has the DNA TGTGCCAGCAGCTTGAGAGGGACTGGAAACACCATATATTTT.

The V call is TRBV2, the J call TRBJ2-2; 7 nucleotides match TRBD1. The CDR3 has 17 amino acids. V was clipped by 4 bases and J by 6 bases; unmatched bases: 14. CDR1 is SNHLY, CDR2 FYNNEI, per germline. The CDR3 is CASSAYGYRGNSGELFF. DNA of the CDR3: TGTGCCAGCAGTGCCTACGGTTACAGGGGTAACTCCGGGGAGCTGTTTTTT.

The chain recombines TRBV29-1 with TRBJ1-4; maybe TRBD1 (6 bases). The germline CDR1 and CDR2 sequences are SQVTM and ANQGSEA. V shed 7 bases and J shed 3 bases, with 12 bases lying between them. This CDR3 is built from 13 residues. The CDR3 protein is CSAGVLPNEKLFF. DNA for the CDR3: TGCAGCGCAGGGGTCCTACCTAATGAAAAACTGTTTTTT.

This rearrangement joins TRBV19 to TRBJ2-1; 12 nucleotides match TRBD2. The V gene's germline CDR1 is LNHDA and CDR2 SQIVND (reference sequence). Trimming at V came to 9 bases and at J to 0 bases, leaving 6 bases not matched to a gene. The CDR3 spans 16 residues. The CDR3 reads CASTLAGGNSYNEQFF. The CDR3 DNA follows: TGTGCCAGCACACTAGCGGGGGGAAACTCCTACAATGAGCAGTTCTTC.

The genes are TRBV19 and TRBJ1-1; TRBD1 aligns across 7 bases. J lost 2 bases, V lost 1 base, and 7 bases had no gene match. CDR3 length equals 16 residues. Per germline, CDR1 LNHDA and CDR2 SQIVND (reference sequence). The CDR3 sequence is CASSIAPTGKNTEAFF. The CDR3, as DNA: TGTGCCAGTAGTATAGCTCCGACAGGGAAAAACACTGAAGCTTTCTTT.

To note about this clone: This CDR3 is also generated by other DNA sequences in the sample. V and J are TRBV28 and TRBJ1-5; D ambiguous. Germline V gene lookup returns CDR1 MDHEN and CDR2 SYDVKM. The CDR3 runs 13 residues. With 3 bases removed from V and 4 bases from J, the gap between germline ends came to 7 bases. The CDR3 DNA reads as TGTGCCAGCAGTTTTTCCGGGAATCAGCCCCAGCATTTT. It is translated as CASSFSGNQPQHF. Full variable domain (outside the CDR3, taken from reference TRBV28 and TRBJ1-5): DVKVTQSSRYLVKRTGEKVFLECVQDMDHENMFWYRQDPGLGLRLIYFSYDVKMKEKGDIPEGYSVSREKKERFSLILESASTNQTSMYLCASSFSGNQPQHFGDGTRLSIL.

The V and J genes are TRBV7-9 and TRBJ1-6; tentative D call: TRBD1 (5 bases). Trimming took off 5 bases at V and 5 bases at J, with 16 bases between the two ends. Per the germline V gene, CDR1 is SEHNR and CDR2 is FQNEAQ (reference sequence). The CDR3 is 16 amino acids. CDR3 coding DNA: TGTGCCAGCAGCCCCCACCCCCGGGGGGATAATTCACCCCTCCACTTT. The encoded protein is CASSPHPRGDNSPLHF. The variable domain in full, completed from reference TRBV7-9 and TRBJ1-6, reads DTGVSQNPRHKITKRGQNVTFRCDPISEHNRLYWYRQTLGQGPEFLTYFQNEAQLEKSRLLSDRFSAERPKGSFSTLEIQRTEQGDSAMYLCASSPHPRGDNSPLHFGNGTRLTVT.

The chain joins TRBV5-1 to TRBJ2-2, with 10 bases fitting TRBD2. V was clipped by 1 base and J by 6 bases; unmatched bases: 9. Per the germline V gene, CDR1 is SGHRS and CDR2 is YFSETQ. This CDR3 contains 17 residues. CDR3: CASSLKSSGSMAGELFF. In DNA form, the CDR3 reads TGCGCCAGCAGCTTGAAATCTAGCGGGAGTATGGCCGGGGAGCTGTTTTTT.

The chain uses TRBV28 and TRBJ2-5; 9 bases fit TRBD2. The germline gives CDR1 MDHEN, CDR2 SYDVKM. V lost 6 bases and J lost 5; bases outside the gene matches: 7. This CDR3 has 14 amino acids. CDR3 residues: CASRPYSGGETQYF. CDR3 DNA: TGTGCCAGCAGACCCTATAGCGGGGGTGAGACCCAGTACTTC.